This T cell receptor beta chain is from a study of blood T cell repertoires in COVID-19. As originally analysed: Nucleated cell counts were estimated from reference gene primer amplification. The assay was immunoSEQ multiplex PCR, and TCRdb's table has in-frame clones only and misses some. The V and J calls and the clone size are those of that table, but D and trimming were determined from the DNA. Here the sample spans approximately 270,000 clones, approximately 88% being singletons. The CDR3 contains 11 residues. V lost 0 bases and J 7 bases, leaving 4 bases between the germline ends. Looked up from germline, CDR1 is MNHEY and CDR2 is SMNVEV (reference sequence).

Sequencing was done on a sample of peripheral blood. This clonotype was sampled from a woman in her twenties or thirties with COVID-19, enrolled during active disease. The V gene is TRBV27, the J gene TRBJ2-7; D gene unclear. CDR3 nucleotides: TGTGCCAGCAGTTTATCCCTGGAGCAGTACTTC. Its translation: CASSLSLEQYF.